What follows is one TCR beta chain and its context. Its antigen is currently unknown. These data come from a study of cytomegalovirus exposure and HLA in healthy donors. Study findings and constraints: A missense variant in DCLRE1C was later tied to TCR beta V- and J-gene trimming. Indistinguishable V segments, including TRBV6-2 and TRBV6-3, were excluded. Published work reported that the classifier diagnosed cytomegalovirus status with high specificity and sensitivity. An assumption of roughly uniform sequencing depth across donors underlay the presence/absence analyses.

Amplification used 60 Vbeta primers and 13 Jbeta primers. The data were produced by immunoSEQ multiplex PCR, yet TCRdb's version contains in-frame clones alone and is incomplete. The sample carries 100,000 to 150,000 clones, 65% to 80% recorded once. The CDR3 covers 14 residues. Germline V CDR1 and CDR2: SGHNT, YYREEE (reference sequence). Trimming shortened V by 0 bases and J by 0 bases, and 7 bases separated the two germline ends. The sample consisted of PBMCs. The TCR comes from a woman in her forties in good health and CMV-seropositive. The chain recombines TRBV5-4 with TRBJ2-7, with D unclear. The DNA of the CDR3 is TGTGCCAGCAGCTTGGAACAGAGCTCCTACGAGCAGTACTTC. It is translated as CASSLEQSSYEQYF.